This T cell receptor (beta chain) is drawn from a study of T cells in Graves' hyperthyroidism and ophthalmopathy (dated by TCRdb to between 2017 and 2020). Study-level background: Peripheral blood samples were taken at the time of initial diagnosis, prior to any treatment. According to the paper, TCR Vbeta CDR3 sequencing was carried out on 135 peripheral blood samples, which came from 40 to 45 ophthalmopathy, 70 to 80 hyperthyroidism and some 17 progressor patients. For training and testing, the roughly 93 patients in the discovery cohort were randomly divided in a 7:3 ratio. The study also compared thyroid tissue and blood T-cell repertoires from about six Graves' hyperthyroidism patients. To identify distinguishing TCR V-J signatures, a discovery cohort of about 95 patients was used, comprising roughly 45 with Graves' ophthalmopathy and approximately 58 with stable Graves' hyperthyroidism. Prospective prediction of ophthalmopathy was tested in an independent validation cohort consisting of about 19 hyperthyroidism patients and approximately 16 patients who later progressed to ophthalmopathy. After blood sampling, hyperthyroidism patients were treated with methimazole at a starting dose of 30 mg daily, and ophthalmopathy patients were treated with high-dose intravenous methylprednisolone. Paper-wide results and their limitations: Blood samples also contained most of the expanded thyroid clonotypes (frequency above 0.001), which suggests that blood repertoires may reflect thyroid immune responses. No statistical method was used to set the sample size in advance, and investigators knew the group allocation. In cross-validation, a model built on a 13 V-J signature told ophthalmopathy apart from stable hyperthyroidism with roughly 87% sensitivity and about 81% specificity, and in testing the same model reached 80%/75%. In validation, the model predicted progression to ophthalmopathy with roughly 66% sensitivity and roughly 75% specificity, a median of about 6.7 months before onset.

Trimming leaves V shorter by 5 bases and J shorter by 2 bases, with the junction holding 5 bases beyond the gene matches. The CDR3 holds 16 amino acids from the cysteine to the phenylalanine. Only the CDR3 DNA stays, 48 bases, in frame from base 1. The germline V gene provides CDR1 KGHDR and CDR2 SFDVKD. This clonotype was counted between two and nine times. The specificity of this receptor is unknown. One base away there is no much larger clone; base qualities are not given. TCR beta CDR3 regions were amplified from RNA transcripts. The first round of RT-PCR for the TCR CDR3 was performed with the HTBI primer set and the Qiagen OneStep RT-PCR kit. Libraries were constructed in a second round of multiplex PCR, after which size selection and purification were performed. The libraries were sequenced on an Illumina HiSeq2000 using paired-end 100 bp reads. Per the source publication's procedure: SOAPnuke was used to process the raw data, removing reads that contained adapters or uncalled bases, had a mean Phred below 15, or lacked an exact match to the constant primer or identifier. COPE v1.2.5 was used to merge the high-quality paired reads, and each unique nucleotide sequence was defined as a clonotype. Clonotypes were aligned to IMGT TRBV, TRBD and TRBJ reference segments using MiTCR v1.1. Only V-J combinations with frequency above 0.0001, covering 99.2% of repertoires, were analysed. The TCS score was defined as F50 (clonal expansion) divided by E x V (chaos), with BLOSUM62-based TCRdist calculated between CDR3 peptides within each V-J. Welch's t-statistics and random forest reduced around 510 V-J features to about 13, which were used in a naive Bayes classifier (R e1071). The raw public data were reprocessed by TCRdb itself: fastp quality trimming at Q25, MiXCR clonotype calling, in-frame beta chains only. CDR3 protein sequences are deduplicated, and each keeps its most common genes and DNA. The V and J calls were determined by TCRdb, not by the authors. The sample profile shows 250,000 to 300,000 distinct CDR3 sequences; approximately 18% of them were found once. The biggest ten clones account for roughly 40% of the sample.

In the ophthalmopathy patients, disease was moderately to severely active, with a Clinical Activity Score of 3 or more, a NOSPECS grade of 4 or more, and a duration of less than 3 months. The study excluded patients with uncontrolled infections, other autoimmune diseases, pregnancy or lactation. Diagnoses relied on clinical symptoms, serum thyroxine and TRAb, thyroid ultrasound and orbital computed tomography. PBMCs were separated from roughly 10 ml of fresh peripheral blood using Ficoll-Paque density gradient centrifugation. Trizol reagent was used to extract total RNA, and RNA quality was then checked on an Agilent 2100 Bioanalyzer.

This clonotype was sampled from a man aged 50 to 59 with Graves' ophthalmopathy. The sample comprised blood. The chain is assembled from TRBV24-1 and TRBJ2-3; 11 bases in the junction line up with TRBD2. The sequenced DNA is TGTGCCACCAGTGGAAGACTAGCGGGGTCCACAGATACGCAGTATTTT. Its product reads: CATSGRLAGSTDTQYF.